These T cell receptor beta chains were read from a single sample in a study of regulatory T cells in long-lasting Graves disease. TCRdb reprocessed the multiplex PCR reads via MiXCR and lists one record per CDR3 protein. The sample lists approximately 230,000 distinct CDR3 sequences; approximately 16% were seen once. The material sequenced was peripheral blood mononuclear cells (PBMCs), taken at new diagnosis, from a patient treated with antithyroid drugs. These receptors were collected from a female donor with Graves disease. CDR3s include the opening cysteine and the closing phenylalanine or tryptophan. D genes are given only for firm matches. Not all rows give a size; the values are once, few, many and, for expanded clones, a class.

len	abundance	v_gene	d_gene	j_gene	CDR3nt	CDR3aa
13	many	TRBV10-3	NA	TRBJ1-2	TGTGCCATCAGTGAGTCCAGGGACTATGGCTACACCTTC	CAISESRDYGYTF
17	NA	TRBV10-1	NA	TRBJ1-2	TGCGCCAGCAGAGAACCCCATGTGCCGGGGAGCCATTATGGCTACACCTTC	CASREPHVPGSHYGYTF
14	many	TRBV10-3	NA	TRBJ1-1	TGTGCCATCAGTGAGTCGACGGGGGGCACTGAAGCTTTCTTT	CAISESTGGTEAFF
15	many	TRBV28	NA	TRBJ2-3	TGTGCCAGCAGTTTCCCGAGGGTTGAGGCAGATACGCAGTATTTT	CASSFPRVEADTQYF
14	many	TRBV5-1	TRBD2	TRBJ2-3	TGCGCCAGCAGCTCCGGGACTAGTGCCGATACGCAGTATTTT	CASSSGTSADTQYF
16	NA	TRBV19	NA	TRBJ1-3	TGTGCCAGTAGTGGCCGTAGACTGACCTCTGGAAACACCATATATTTT	CASSGRRLTSGNTIYF
17	many	TRBV12-3/TRBV12-4	TRBD1	TRBJ1-6	TGTGCCAGCAGCCCCGGGGGGACACAGGGGTCGGATTCACCCCTCCACTTT	CASSPGGTQGSDSPLHF
13	NA	TRBV5-4	NA	TRBJ1-2	TGTGCCAGCAGCAACAAGGCTAACTATGGCTACACCTTC	CASSNKANYGYTF
14	NA	TRBV29-1	NA	TRBJ2-6	TGCAGCGTTGATTCAGGCTCTGGGGCCAACGTCCTGACTTTC	CSVDSGSGANVLTF
16	once	TRBV28	TRBD2	TRBJ2-2	TGTGCCAGCAGTTCTAGCGGGAGAGGAATCACCGGGGAGCTGTTTTTT	CASSSSGRGITGELFF
13	NA	TRBV5-1	NA	TRBJ1-2	TGCGCCAGCAGCTTGGGGCAGGGGATCTTCTACACCTTC	CASSLGQGIFYTF
15	many	TRBV12-3/TRBV12-4	NA	TRBJ2-3	TGTGCCAGCAGTCCGGGCGGCCCCGGCACAGATACGCAGTATTTT	CASSPGGPGTDTQYF
13	NA	TRBV2	NA	TRBJ1-2	TGTGCCAGCAGTGTAACATTGAACTATGGCTACACCTTC	CASSVTLNYGYTF
11	many	TRBV12-3/TRBV12-4	NA	TRBJ1-2	TGTGCCAGCAAACAGATAGGTGGCTACACCTTC	CASKQIGGYTF
16	few	TRBV7-2	NA	TRBJ1-3	TGTGCCAGCAGCCCATGGGTTACAGGGTCTGGAAACACCATATATTTT	CASSPWVTGSGNTIYF
14	many	TRBV2	TRBD2	TRBJ2-7	TGTGCCAGCAGCCTCTCGGGACTAGCGCCCGAGCAGTACTTC	CASSLSGLAPEQYF
13	many	TRBV6-2/TRBV6-3	TRBD1	TRBJ1-5	TGTGCCAGCAGTTCAGGGGGAGGTCAGCCCCAGCATTTT	CASSSGGGQPQHF
15	NA	TRBV10-3	NA	TRBJ1-1	TGTGCCATCAAACAGGCCGCCGGAAAGGATACTGAAGCTTTCTTT	CAIKQAAGKDTEAFF
13	many	TRBV25-1	TRBD1	TRBJ2-5	TGTGCCAGCAGACAGGGGGCTCAGGAGACCCAGTACTTC	CASRQGAQETQYF
13	many	TRBV20-1	NA	TRBJ1-1	TGCAGTGCTAGAGACAGGAGGGGCACTGAAGCTTTCTTT	CSARDRRGTEAFF
17	many	TRBV6-1	NA	TRBJ2-2	TGTGCCAGCGGATCAAAAACTTGGCCTGGTCGGGCCGGGGAGCTGTTTTTT	CASGSKTWPGRAGELFF
15	many	TRBV7-3	NA	TRBJ2-1	TGTGCCAGCAGCTTAGTCGCGACAGACTACAATGAGCAGTTCTTC	CASSLVATDYNEQFF
13	many	TRBV7-2	NA	TRBJ2-7	TGTGCCAGCGGGCTTGGGGTTTACCTCGAGCAGTACTTC	CASGLGVYLEQYF
15	many	TRBV4-1	NA	TRBJ2-7	TGCGCCAGCAGCCAAGTATGGCAGGCAAACTACGAGCAGTACTTC	CASSQVWQANYEQYF
15	NA	TRBV12-3/TRBV12-4	TRBD1	TRBJ2-5	TGTGCCAGCAGTTTAAACAGGGGACCACAGGAGACCCAGTACTTC	CASSLNRGPQETQYF
16	many	TRBV6-1	NA	TRBJ1-3	TGTGCCAGCAGTGAATTGTTAGCAGTCTCTGGAAACACCATATATTTT	CASSELLAVSGNTIYF
18	NA	TRBV7-3	TRBD2	TRBJ2-1	TGTGCCAGCAGCCTCTACGCCGGACTAGCGGGAGCCAACAATGAGCAGTTCTTC	CASSLYAGLAGANNEQFF
15	many	TRBV19	TRBD2	TRBJ2-2	TGTGCCAGTAGTCGGCGGGGGACGAGCACCGGGGAGCTGTTTTTT	CASSRRGTSTGELFF
15	NA	TRBV9	NA	TRBJ1-1	TGTGCCAGCAGCGTAGAGGGGACTATGAACACTGAAGCTTTCTTT	CASSVEGTMNTEAFF
14	many	TRBV27	NA	TRBJ2-7	TGTGCCAGCAGCCTAAAGGTCTTCCCCTACGAGCAGTACTTC	CASSLKVFPYEQYF
17	many	TRBV6-2/TRBV6-3	NA	TRBJ1-1	TGTGCCAGCAGTTACTCTTTCGGGCAGGGTTGGAGCACTGAAGCTTTCTTT	CASSYSFGQGWSTEAFF
16	many	TRBV11-2	TRBD2	TRBJ2-1	TGTGCCAGCAGCCTAGCGGGGAGCGCGACCTACAATGAGCAGTTCTTC	CASSLAGSATYNEQFF
15	many	TRBV6-2/TRBV6-3	NA	TRBJ2-1	TGTGCCAGCAGTTATACAGTGAGCTCCTACAATGAGCAGTTCTTC	CASSYTVSSYNEQFF
13	NA	TRBV15	NA	TRBJ1-1	TGTGCCACCAGCAGAGAGGAGAGGGTGGTCGCTTTCTTT	CATSREERVVAFF
15	NA	TRBV3-1	NA	TRBJ2-5	TGTGCCAGCAGCTTGAAGGGAGGGGGCACGGAGACCCAGTACTTC	CASSLKGGGTETQYF
17	many	TRBV4-2	TRBD2	TRBJ2-3	TGTGCCAGCAGCCAAGATCGAAGCGGGAGGGCTGTAGATACGCAGTATTTT	CASSQDRSGRAVDTQYF
13	few	TRBV4-2	NA	TRBJ2-5	TGTGCCAGCAGCCGGGACGGGGACCGGACCCAGTACTTC	CASSRDGDRTQYF
16	few	TRBV5-1	NA	TRBJ1-1	TGCGCCAGCAGCTTGGCCGGTGGGGGGGGTTACACTGAAGCTTTCTTT	CASSLAGGGGYTEAFF
13	many	TRBV2	NA	TRBJ1-2	TGTGCCAGTCAGGATCGTCTGGACTATGGCTACACCTTC	CASQDRLDYGYTF
11	many	TRBV29-1	NA	TRBJ1-1	TGCAGCGTCCGGGGGTTCGCTGAAGCTTTCTTT	CSVRGFAEAFF
15	NA	TRBV5-5	TRBD2	TRBJ2-3	TGTGCCAGCAGCCGGACTAGCAGGAGTGGAGATACGCAGTATTTT	CASSRTSRSGDTQYF
15	many	TRBV2	TRBD2	TRBJ2-5	TGTGCCAGCAGCCCCCGGGCAGGGAGGGTAGAGACCCAGTACTTC	CASSPRAGRVETQYF
13	many	TRBV27	TRBD2	TRBJ2-7	TGTGCCAGCAGTTATGGGGGGGGGTTCGAGCAGTACTTC	CASSYGGGFEQYF
16	NA	TRBV2	TRBD1	TRBJ1-1	TGTGCCAGCAGCACGCAGGGGGCGCGGAAAAACACTGAAGCTTTCTTT	CASSTQGARKNTEAFF
17	NA	TRBV20-1	TRBD1	TRBJ2-2	TGCAGTGCTAGAGCCGGCAGGGGGCGATCTTTCACCGGGGAGCTGTTTTTT	CSARAGRGRSFTGELFF
14	NA	TRBV10-2	TRBD2	TRBJ2-3	TGCGCCAGCAGTGAGACTAGCGGGAGTGATACGCAGTATTTT	CASSETSGSDTQYF
12	many	TRBV19	NA	TRBJ1-2	TGTGCCAGTAGTCCGGGTTTCTATGGCTACACCTTC	CASSPGFYGYTF
16	many	TRBV12-3/TRBV12-4	TRBD1	TRBJ1-1	TGTGCCAGCAGCCACATGGGACAGGTGTTAAACACTGAAGCTTTCTTT	CASSHMGQVLNTEAFF
14	few	TRBV5-1	TRBD1	TRBJ2-2	TGCGCCAGCAGCATGGACAGGGAAGACGGGGAGCTGTTTTTT	CASSMDREDGELFF
15	many	TRBV30	NA	TRBJ1-6	TGTGCCTGGGGGACGGGCAGCTCCTATAATTCACCCCTCCACTTT	CAWGTGSSYNSPLHF
12	many	TRBV12-3/TRBV12-4	NA	TRBJ2-2	TGTGCCAGCAGCCATAGCACCGGGGAGCTGTTTTTT	CASSHSTGELFF
14	NA	TRBV28	NA	TRBJ1-4	TGTGCCAGCAATTTCTGTACAGCCCAGGAAAAACTGTTTTTT	CASNFCTAQEKLFF
15	many	TRBV9	NA	TRBJ1-2	TGTGCCAGCAGCACCATGACAGGAGGTGGCTATGGCTACACCTTC	CASSTMTGGGYGYTF